The 32 T cell receptor beta chains listed next were all sequenced from one sample in a study of tumor-infiltrating lymphocytes in primary liver carcinoma (dated by TCRdb to 2017 to 2019). Without any cell sorting, total RNA and DNA were co-extracted from approximately 20-30 mg of bulk tissue using the AllPrep DNA/RNA mini kit. Sequencing was carried out with an Illumina HiSeq 2500. Using a constant-region primer and ProtoScript II reverse transcriptase, TCRbeta-specific cDNA was reverse-transcribed from approximately 0.55 ug total RNA. Construction of the TCRbeta libraries relied on three nested rounds of multiplex PCR, following a slightly modified ARM-PCR procedure. Each of the first two PCR rounds ran for nine to eleven cycles and used multiplex TRBV1-TRBV30 forward primers together with a Cbeta reverse primer. TCRdb's own reprocessing of the public reads used fastp at Q25 and MiXCR and kept productive beta chains. Merged by CDR3 protein, the rows form single entries marked with the most common genes and DNA. This sample comprises 95,000 to 100,000 distinct CDR3 sequences, about two thirds of them detected only once. 12% of the sample is taken by the ten largest.

Material: liver tumor tissue from sampling region 2. This sample's cell subset or site label indicates: tumor region T2, inferior pole. The receptor source for this set is a woman between 55 and 75 years old with primary liver carcinoma and hepatitis B virus infection.

As to this clonotype: One base away lies a much larger clone, so this may be a sequencing read error. The rearrangement links TRBV7-8 to TRBJ2-2; 10 bases line up with TRBD2. Unmatched junction bases numbered 7, after V lost 5 bases and J lost 1 base. Looked up from germline, CDR1 is SGHVS and CDR2 is FQNEAQ. CDR3 length: 17 amino acids. The chain's CDR3 is CASSLTRTSGNTGELFF. Here the CDR3 DNA reads TGTGCCAGCAGCCTAACCAGGACTAGCGGGAACACCGGGGAGCTGTTTTTT. The full variable domain, completed using reference TRBV7-8 and TRBJ2-2, is GAGVSQSPRYKVAKRGQDVALRCDPISGHVSLFWYQQALGQGPEFLTYFQNEAQLDKSGLPSDRFFAERPEGSVSTLKIQRTQQEDSAVYLCASSLTRTSGNTGELFFGEGSRLTVL.

On this clonotype: Its ends do not fully match the called genes, so a read error is possible. The rearrangement uses TRBV11-1 and TRBJ2-3; 11 positions match TRBD2. The CDR3 extends over 19 amino acids. In germline, CDR1 is SGHAT, CDR2 FQDESV (reference sequence). The CDR3 DNA is TGTGCCAGCAACTTAAGGGTCCCTACTAGCGGGAGTGCGTCAGATACGCAGTATTTT. It codes for CASNLRVPTSGSASDTQYF.

This clonotype has ten or more counts. J is TRBJ2-3 and V is TRBV10-3, with 11 bases lining up with TRBD2. The CDR3 runs 15 residues. Germline V gene lookup returns CDR1 ENHRY and CDR2 SYGVKD. Germline trimming cut 11 bases from V and 0 bases from J; bases unmatched to any gene: 7. The CDR3 loop reads CASGTSGSSTDTQYF. In DNA form, the CDR3 reads TGTGCCTCCGGGACTAGCGGTTCTAGCACAGATACGCAGTATTTT.

In regard to this clonotype: A junction end diverges from the germline sequence, so it may reflect a read error. The CDR3 loop is CASSDPSETSFNEQFF. The CDR3 nucleotides read TGTGCCAGCAGTGACCCTAGCGAGACCTCCTTCAATGAGCAGTTCTTC. The chain employs TRBV6-1 and TRBJ2-1, with D possibly matching TRBD2 (6 bases). CDR3 size: 16 residues. Germline assignment: CDR1 MNHNS and CDR2 SASEGT.

Notes on this clonotype: One junction end disagrees with the germline gene, perhaps due to a read error. This CDR3 reads CASSVSLTGTSINEQFF. The CDR3 DNA sequence: TGCGCCAGCAGTGTCTCCCTAACCGGGACAAGCATCAATGAGCAGTTCTTC. V is TRBV6-1 and J is TRBJ2-1; D may be TRBD1 (6 bases). CDR1 and CDR2 (germline): MNHNS, SASEGT. The CDR3 runs 17 residues.

The V gene is TRBV11-2, the J gene TRBJ2-3, with D uncertain. V was clipped by 5 bases and J by 5 bases, with 14 bases between them. The CDR3 has 14 amino acids. Per germline, CDR1 SGHAT and CDR2 FQNNGV. CDR3 sequence: CASSNHSGEDTQYF. CDR3 in DNA: TGTGCCAGCAGCAACCACTCTGGAGAAGATACGCAGTATTTT. The entire variable domain, with the rest obtained from reference TRBV11-2 and TRBJ2-3, is as follows: EAGVAQSPRYKIIEKRQSVAFWCNPISGHATLYWYQQILGQGPKLLIQFQNNGVVDDSQLPKDRFSAERLKGVDSTLKIQPAKLEDSAVYLCASSNHSGEDTQYFGPGTRLTVL.

A note on this clonotype: A much larger clone differs from this one at a single base, so this may be a read error. This chain links TRBV30 with TRBJ1-5, with 11 bases identical to TRBD1. The length of the CDR3 is 18 residues. Germline CDR1 GTSNPN, CDR2 SVGIG (reference sequence). CDR3 protein: CAWSARWGQGVRDQPHHF. The CDR3, as DNA: TGTGCCTGGAGTGCCCGATGGGGACAGGGGGTCCGGGATCAGCCCCACCATTTT.

This clonotype was detected ten times or more. The chain couples TRBV6-2 or TRBV6-3 to TRBJ2-7; perhaps TRBD2 as D (5 bases). From germline, CDR1 is MNHEY and CDR2 SVGEGT. The CDR3 has 11 amino acids. The ends were cut back, 4 bases at V and 7 bases at J, with 8 bases in the middle. The CDR3 DNA reads TGTGCCAGCAGTTCCGGGGTGGAGCAGTACTTC. Its protein product is CASSSGVEQYF.

Comment on this clonotype: An end of the junction differs from the germline gene, which may be a read error. The chain joins TRBV11-2 to TRBJ2-1; perhaps TRBD2 as D (5 bases). Per the germline V gene, CDR1 is SGHAT and CDR2 is FQNNGV. The CDR3 sequence is 14 residues long. The CDR3: CASSIERRNNEEFF. CDR3 DNA sequence: TGTGCCAGCAGCATAGAACGGAGGAACAATGAGGAGTTCTTC.

To note about this clonotype: Mismatch with germline at one junction end may stem from a read error. The chain recombines TRBV11-2 with TRBJ2-3; D might be TRBD2 (7 bases). The germline CDR1 and CDR2 sequences are SGHAT and FQNNGV. The CDR3 covers 15 residues. CDR3 sequence: CASSSQRGGLDTQYF. As DNA, the CDR3 is TGTGCAAGCAGCTCTCAGAGGGGGGGCTTAGATACGCAGTATTTT.

The chain carries TRBV11-3 and TRBJ2-3, with D perhaps TRBD2 (6 bases). Germline V lookup: CDR1 SGHNT, CDR2 YENEEA. This CDR3 has 15 residues. Trimming removed 6 bases from V and 7 bases from J, with 20 bases in between. The CDR3 nucleotides are TGTGCCAGCAGTCCTAACAGCGGGCATACAAATACGCAGTATTTT. This codes for CASSPNSGHTNTQYF.

The genes are TRBV28 and TRBJ2-5; the D is unclear. Germline V gene lookup returns CDR1 MDHEN and CDR2 SYDVKM. The CDR3 runs to 13 residues. V was pared by 5 bases and J by 2 bases, with 9 bases between. In DNA, the CDR3 is TGTGCCAGCAGTCCGTATGAACAAGAGACCCAGTACTTC. Protein: CASSPYEQETQYF.

As for this clonotype: A read error is likely, as this CDR3 ends without the conserved phenylalanine or tryptophan. This chain uses TRBV5-1 with TRBJ2-1, with D maybe TRBD2 (6 bases). There are 14 residues in the CDR3. Germline V gene data show CDR1 as SGHRS and CDR2 as YFSETQ. V was clipped by 0 bases and J by 10 bases, with 14 bases between them. The CDR3 DNA reads TGCGCCAGCAGCTTGGAAGGGTTAGGGAGGGAGCAGTTCTTA. It encodes CASSLEGLGREQFL.

At least ten counts were recorded for this clonotype. This rearrangement joins TRBV29-1 to TRBJ2-7; perhaps TRBD2 as D (5 bases). The ends were cut back, 4 bases at V and 4 bases at J, with 17 bases in the middle. Germline V CDR1 and CDR2: SQVTM, ANQGSEA. The CDR3 consists of 14 residues. CDR3 coding DNA: TGCAGCGTTGGATTTATAGAACGGGGTTACGAGCAGTACTTC. This gives the protein CSVGFIERGYEQYF.

As for this clonotype: Its ends do not fully match the called genes, so a read error is possible. The chain uses TRBV6-6 and TRBJ2-3; D unresolved. The CDR3 runs 12 residues. Germline CDR1 is MNHNY and CDR2 is SVGAGI (reference sequence). The CDR3 spells CAISISTDMQYF. CDR3 nucleotide sequence: TGTGCCATCAGCATCAGCACAGATATGCAGTATTTT.

At least ten counts were recorded for this clonotype. J is TRBJ1-5 and V is TRBV29-1; possible D gene TRBD1, 5 bases. Germline loops: CDR1 SQVTM, CDR2 ANQGSEA. The CDR3 totals 13 residues. Deletions cut 3 bases from V and 4 bases from J, with 10 bases between. This chain's CDR3 is CSVEQGRNQPQHF. The CDR3 nucleotides read TGCAGCGTTGAGCAGGGCAGGAATCAGCCCCAGCATTTT.

The V and J genes are TRBV2 and TRBJ2-3; 8 nucleotides match TRBD1. With V trimmed by 3 bases and J by 0 bases, 5 bases remained unmatched. This CDR3 region has 16 residues. Germline CDR1 SNHLY, CDR2 FYNNEI. CDR3 region: CASSDWGTGSTDTQYF. The CDR3 DNA reads as TGTGCCAGCAGTGATTGGGGGACAGGAAGCACAGATACGCAGTATTTT. The full variable domain, rest sourced from reference TRBV2 and TRBJ2-3, is EPEVTQTPSHQVTQMGQEVILRCVPISNHLYFYWYRQILGQKVEFLVSFYNNEISEKSEIFDDQFSVERPDGSNFTLKIRSTKLEDSAMYFCASSDWGTGSTDTQYFGPGTRLTVL.

CDR3 sequence: CASSRRQGTDTQYF. The CDR3 nucleotides read TGTGCCAGCAGCCGTAGACAGGGTACAGATACGCAGTATTTT. V and J are TRBV7-2 and TRBJ2-3; the match to TRBD1 covers 7 bases. Trimming took 5 bases from V and 3 from J; bases not matched to a gene: 5. The CDR3 spans 14 residues. Germline lookup yields CDR1 SGHTA and CDR2 FQGNSA.

Note on this clonotype: A much larger clone is a single base away; this may be a read error. The CDR3 does not end in the conserved phenylalanine or tryptophan, so this is likely a read error. The chain combines TRBV29-1 with TRBJ2-5; 9 positions match TRBD1. The CDR3 has 12 amino acids. The V gene end was trimmed by 6 bases and the J gene end by 2 bases; junction bases not matched to a gene: 1. Germline V gene data show CDR1 as SQVTM and CDR2 as ANQGSEA. The CDR3 region is CSVDRGQETQYL. The CDR3 bases are TGCAGCGTCGACAGGGGGCAAGAGACCCAGTACCTC.

This clonotype was counted only a few times. A read error is possible here, since a much larger clone lies one base away. CDR3 residues: CASSLVSEYDYTF. DNA for the CDR3: TGTGCCAGCAGCTTGGTGTCCGAGTATGACTACACCTTC. This chain connects TRBV5-6 to TRBJ1-2; D not certain. CDR1 is SGHDT and CDR2 is YYEEEE in the germline V gene. The CDR3 is 13 amino acids.

This chain links TRBV4-2 with TRBJ2-5; the match to TRBD2 covers 7 bases. The V and J ends lost 9 bases and 4 bases, in that order; junction bases with no gene match: 20. The CDR3 runs to 17 residues. Looked up from germline, CDR1 is LGHNA and CDR2 is YNFKEQ. In DNA, the CDR3 is TGTGCCAGTAGTCAAACTGGGACTATGAATGTCCCAGAGACCCAGTACTTC. Protein: CASSQTGTMNVPETQYF.

In this sample, this clonotype turned up many times. The V and J genes are TRBV28 and TRBJ2-7; possibly TRBD1 for D (7 bases). This CDR3 has 14 amino acids. Germline V gene lookup returns CDR1 MDHEN and CDR2 SYDVKM. Trimming stripped 2 bases from V and 5 bases from J, with 13 bases between. CDR3 DNA sequence: TGTGCCAGCAGTTTACCCTCCAGGGGGGACGAGCAGTACTTC. Its translation: CASSLPSRGDEQYF. The entire variable domain, with the rest obtained from reference TRBV28 and TRBJ2-7, is as follows: DVKVTQSSRYLVKRTGEKVFLECVQDMDHENMFWYRQDPGLGLRLIYFSYDVKMKEKGDIPEGYSVSREKKERFSLILESASTNQTSMYLCASSLPSRGDEQYFGPGTRLTVT.

Worth noting for this clonotype: Just one base apart from a much larger clone, this may be a read error. This is likely a read error, given that the CDR3 carries no conserved phenylalanine or tryptophan at its end. The rearrangement links TRBV6-6 to TRBJ2-5; no clear D. CDR3 length equals 11 residues. V lost 6 bases and J 4 bases, leaving 6 bases between the germline ends. The germline gives CDR1 MNHNY, CDR2 SVGAGI (reference sequence). CDR3 in amino acids: CASSNLETQYL. The CDR3 nucleotides are TGTGCCAGCAGCAACCTAGAGACCCAGTACCTC.

Comment on this clonotype: Because the CDR3 is missing its conserved closing phenylalanine or tryptophan, this is likely a read error. The chain joins TRBV11-1 to TRBJ2-1, with D uncertain. From germline, CDR1 is SGHAT and CDR2 FQDESV (reference sequence). The CDR3 consists of 13 residues. Here the CDR3 DNA reads TGTGTCAGCAGCTTCGGCATGGATAATGAGCAGTTCTTA. This sequence encodes CVSSFGMDNEQFL.

To note about this clonotype: A much larger clone sits a single nucleotide away, making a read error possible. V is TRBV4-2 and J is TRBJ2-7, with D tentatively TRBD2 (5 bases). Trimming cost V 0 bases and J 7 bases, with 13 bases left between them. This CDR3 region has 14 residues. Germline assignment: CDR1 LGHNA and CDR2 YNFKEQ. The CDR3 is CASSQELVGDEQYF. CDR3 in DNA: TGTGCCAGCAGCCAAGAGCTAGTGGGAGATGAGCAGTACTTC.

For this clonotype: Lacking the conserved final phenylalanine or tryptophan, this CDR3 likely reflects a read error. The DNA is omitted, as the CDR3 cannot be located on it reliably, and the CDR3 follows TCRdb's listing. J is TRBJ1-2 and V is TRBV11-2. Germline CDR1 and CDR2: SGHAT and FQNNGV. Inclusive of both ends, the CDR3 amounts to 11 amino acids. CDR3 amino acids: CASSPGYGYIL.

As concerns this clonotype: A read error may produce the germline difference seen at one junction end. V usage is TRBV6-5 and J usage is TRBJ1-1, with TRBD1 matching over 7 bases. Germline V gene sequence: CDR1 MNHEY, CDR2 SVGAGI. This CDR3 is built from 14 residues. CDR3 nucleotide sequence: TGTGCCAGCAGTTCGCAGGGGGTGAACACTGAAGCTCTCTTT. Protein: CASSSQGVNTEALF.

The chain combines TRBV7-9 with TRBJ2-5; TRBD2 might be the D (5 bases). The CDR3 is made up of 13 amino acids. V gave up 4 bases and J gave up 5 bases, with 11 bases separating them. CDR1 is SEHNR and CDR2 is FQNEAQ in the germline V gene (reference sequence). The CDR3 bases are TGTGCCAGCAGCTCCAGTACGGGGGAGACCCAGTACTTC. It encodes CASSSSTGETQYF.

The chain couples TRBV28 to TRBJ2-3; 8 bases are a match to TRBD2. Losses at the gene ends were 0 bases for V and 0 bases for J; bases not matched to a gene: 2. Germline V CDR1 and CDR2: MDHEN, SYDVKM. The CDR3 spans 16 residues. DNA for the CDR3: TGTGCCAGCAGTTTATGGCAGCGGGAGAGCACAGATACGCAGTATTTT. Protein product: CASSLWQRESTDTQYF.

Regarding this clonotype: This sequence may be a read error, since a much larger clone differs from it by one base. The rearrangement links TRBV5-4 to TRBJ2-2, with D perhaps TRBD2 (6 bases). The V gene lost 1 base and the J gene lost 4 bases, with 17 bases spanning the gap. The CDR3 contains 17 residues. Germline assignment: CDR1 SGHNT and CDR2 YYREEE (reference sequence). The CDR3 reads CASSLSQRASITGELFF. The CDR3 DNA sequence: TGTGCCAGCAGCTTGAGCCAGCGGGCGTCTATCACCGGGGAGCTGTTTTTT.

This clonotype was counted a single time. Here the CDR3 omits its conserved ending phenylalanine or tryptophan, so a read error is the likely source. The rearrangement joins TRBV7-3 to TRBJ2-1; 14 bases are a match to TRBD2. The V gene's germline CDR1 is SGHTA and CDR2 FQGTGA. There are 16 residues in the CDR3. This CDR3 is CVSNRAGTSGSNEQFV. The CDR3 DNA is TGTGTCAGCAACCGAGCCGGGACTAGCGGGAGCAATGAGCAGTTCGTC.

Worth noting for this clonotype: Its ends do not fully match the called genes, so a read error is possible. V usage is TRBV10-2 and J usage is TRBJ1-5; no definite D call. The CDR3 has 13 residues. Germline V CDR1 and CDR2: WSHSY, SAAADI. The CDR3 is CASSDNSNEPQHF. The CDR3, as DNA: TGCGCCAGCAGCGATAATAGCAATGAGCCCCAACATTTT.